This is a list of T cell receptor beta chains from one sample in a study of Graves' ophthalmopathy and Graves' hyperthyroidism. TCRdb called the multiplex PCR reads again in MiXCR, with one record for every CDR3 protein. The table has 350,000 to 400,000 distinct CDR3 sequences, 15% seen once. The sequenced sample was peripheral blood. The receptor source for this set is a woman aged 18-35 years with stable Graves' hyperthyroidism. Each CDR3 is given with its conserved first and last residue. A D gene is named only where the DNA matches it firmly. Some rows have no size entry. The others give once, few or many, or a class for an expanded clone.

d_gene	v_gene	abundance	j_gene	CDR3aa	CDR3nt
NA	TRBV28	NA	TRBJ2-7	CASAYNAEQYF	TGTGCCAGCGCTTACAACGCCGAGCAGTACTTC
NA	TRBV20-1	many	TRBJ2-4	CSAREESVLIQYF	TGCAGTGCTAGGGAGGAGTCCGTCTTAATTCAGTACTTC
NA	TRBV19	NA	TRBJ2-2	CASIDLGGDSANTGELFF	TGTGCCAGTATCGACCTCGGAGGGGACAGCGCGAACACCGGGGAGCTGTTTTTT
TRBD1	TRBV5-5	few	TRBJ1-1	CASSSTPRQGDTEAFF	TGTGCCAGCAGCTCGACGCCCAGACAGGGGGACACTGAAGCTTTCTTT
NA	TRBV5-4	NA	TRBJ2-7	CASSSQDPTYEQYF	TGTGCCAGCAGCTCCCAGGACCCGACCTACGAGCAGTACTTC
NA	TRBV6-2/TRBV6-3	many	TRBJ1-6	CATLSQGYSPLHF	TGTGCCACCCTCAGTCAGGGGTATTCACCCCTCCACTTT
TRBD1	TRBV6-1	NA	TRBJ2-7	CASSGDRGNYEQYF	TGTGCCAGCAGTGGAGACAGGGGCAACTACGAGCAGTACTTC
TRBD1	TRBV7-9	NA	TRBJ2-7	CASSIGTGGDYEQYF	TGTGCCAGCAGCATAGGGACAGGGGGCGACTACGAGCAGTACTTC
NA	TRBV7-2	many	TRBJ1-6	CASSLDERIAALHF	TGTGCCAGCAGCTTAGATGAAAGGATTGCTGCCCTCCACTTT
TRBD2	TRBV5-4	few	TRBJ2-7	CASSRSSGASSYEQYF	TGTGCCAGCAGTCGGAGTAGCGGGGCCAGCTCCTACGAGCAGTACTTC
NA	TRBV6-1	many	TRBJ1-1	CASSESAGRNTEAFF	TGTGCCAGCAGTGAATCGGCAGGGAGGAACACTGAAGCTTTCTTT
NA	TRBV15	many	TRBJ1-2	CATSRDTSYYGYTF	TGTGCCACCAGCAGAGATACTAGCTACTATGGCTACACCTTC
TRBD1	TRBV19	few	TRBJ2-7	CASSIDLTRTGLYEQYF	TGTGCCAGTAGTATAGATCTAACGAGGACAGGGCTCTACGAGCAGTACTTC
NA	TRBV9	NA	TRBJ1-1	CASSPRRMNTEAFF	TGTGCCAGCAGCCCCAGACGGATGAACACTGAAGCTTTCTTT
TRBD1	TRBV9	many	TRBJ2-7	CASSEGTGRSYEQYF	TGTGCCAGCAGCGAGGGGACAGGCCGCTCCTACGAGCAGTACTTC
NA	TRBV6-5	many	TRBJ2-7	CASSYSIGRGRSRNEQYF	TGTGCCAGCAGTTACTCGATTGGTAGAGGGCGTTCGAGGAACGAGCAGTACTTC
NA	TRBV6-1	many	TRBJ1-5	CASSEARSNQPQHF	TGTGCCAGCAGTGAAGCAAGATCCAATCAGCCCCAGCATTTT
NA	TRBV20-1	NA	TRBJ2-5	CSAFAPGTQYF	TGCAGTGCTTTCGCCCCCGGGACCCAGTACTTC
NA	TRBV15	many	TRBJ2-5	CATSRDRETQYF	TGTGCCACCAGCAGGGACAGAGAGACCCAGTACTTC
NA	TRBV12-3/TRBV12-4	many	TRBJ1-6	CASSLGGGGSPLHF	TGTGCCAGCAGTTTGGGGGGGGGCGGGTCACCCCTCCACTTT
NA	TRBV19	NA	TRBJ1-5	CASSIGTNQPQHF	TGTGCCAGTAGTATTGGGACTAATCAGCCCCAGCATTTT
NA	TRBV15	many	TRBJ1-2	CAAGGVGYTF	TGTGCCGCCGGAGGGGTCGGCTACACCTTC
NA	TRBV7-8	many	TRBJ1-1	CASVRGRNTEAFF	TGTGCCAGTGTCCGGGGTCGGAACACTGAAGCTTTCTTT
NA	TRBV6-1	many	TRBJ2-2	CAGRGGANTGELFF	TGTGCCGGCAGGGGAGGGGCGAACACCGGGGAGCTGTTTTTT
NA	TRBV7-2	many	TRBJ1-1	CASSTTGWRTEAFF	TGTGCCAGCAGCACAACAGGATGGAGGACTGAAGCTTTCTTT
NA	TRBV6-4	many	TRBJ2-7	CARTGDGSLLSYEQYF	TGTGCCCGTACCGGGGATGGGAGTCTACTCTCCTACGAGCAGTACTTC
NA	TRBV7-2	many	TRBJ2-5	CASSKDYQETQYF	TGTGCCAGCAGCAAGGACTACCAAGAGACCCAGTACTTC
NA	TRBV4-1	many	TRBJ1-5	CASSQDKSSGQPQHF	TGCGCCAGCAGCCAAGATAAAAGTTCCGGTCAGCCCCAGCATTTT
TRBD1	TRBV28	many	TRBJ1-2	CASSLMGQGFGYTF	TGTGCCAGCAGTTTAATGGGACAGGGCTTTGGCTACACCTTC
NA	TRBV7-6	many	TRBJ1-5	CASSLYVQPQHF	TGTGCCAGCAGCTTATACGTCCAGCCCCAGCATTTT
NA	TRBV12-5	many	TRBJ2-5	CASGSSDPSQETQYF	TGTGCTAGTGGTTCTTCGGACCCTAGTCAAGAGACCCAGTACTTC
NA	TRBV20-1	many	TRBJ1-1	CSALHSSRTEAFF	TGCAGTGCTCTCCACTCTAGTAGGACTGAAGCTTTCTTT
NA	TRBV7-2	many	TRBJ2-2	CASSFRRTTGELFF	TGTGCCAGCAGCTTCAGGCGGACCACCGGGGAGCTGTTTTTT